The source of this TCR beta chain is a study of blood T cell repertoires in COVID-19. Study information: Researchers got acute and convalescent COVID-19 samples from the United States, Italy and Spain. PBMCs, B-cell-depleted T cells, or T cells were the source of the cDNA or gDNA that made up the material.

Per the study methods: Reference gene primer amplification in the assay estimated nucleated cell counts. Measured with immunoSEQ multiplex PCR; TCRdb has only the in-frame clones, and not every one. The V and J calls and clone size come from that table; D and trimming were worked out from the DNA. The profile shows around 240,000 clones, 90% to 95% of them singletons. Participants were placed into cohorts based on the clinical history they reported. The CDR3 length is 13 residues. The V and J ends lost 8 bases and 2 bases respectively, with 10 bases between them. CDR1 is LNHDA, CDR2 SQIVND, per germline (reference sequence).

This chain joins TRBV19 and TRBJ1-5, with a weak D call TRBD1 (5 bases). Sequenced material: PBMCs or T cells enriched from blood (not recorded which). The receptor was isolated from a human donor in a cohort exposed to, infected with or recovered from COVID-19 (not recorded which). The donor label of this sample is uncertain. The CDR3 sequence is CASWRGGNQPQHF. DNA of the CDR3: TGTGCCAGTTGGAGGGGAGGCAATCAGCCCCAGCATTTT.